These 21 T cell receptor beta chains came from one sample sequenced in a study of blood T cell repertoires in COVID-19. Here immunoSEQ multiplex PCR was the method, and the copy in TCRdb shows in-frame clones only, minus some. The sample lists 120,000 or so clones, roughly 91% occurring once. The sequenced sample consisted of peripheral blood. These receptor sequences come from a human donor in a cohort sampled during active COVID-19.

The rearrangement joins TRBV12-1 to TRBJ2-5; the listed D gene, TRBD1, was not tested against the DNA. TRBV12-1 is a pseudogene segment. The CDR3 contains 17 residues. The CDR3 region is CASSLEGTVMRQETQYF. The CDR3, as DNA: TGTGCCAGCAGCCTTGAGGGGACAGTCATGAGGCAAGAGACCCAGTACTTC.

This chain uses TRBV7-9 with TRBJ2-2; D gene unclear. Trimming removed 3 bases at V and 1 base at J, with 9 bases between. Germline V gives CDR1 SEHNR, CDR2 FQNEAQ (reference sequence). This CDR3 has 15 amino acids. CDR3 sequence reads: CASSFNRQNTGELFF. The CDR3 nucleotides read TGTGCCAGCAGCTTCAATCGACAGAACACCGGGGAGCTGTTTTTT.

The rearrangement joins TRBV2 to TRBJ2-1, with 7 bases matching TRBD1. Germline V gene lookup returns CDR1 SNHLY and CDR2 FYNNEI. J was trimmed by 2 bases and V by 6 bases; bases with no gene match: 4. This CDR3 has 14 amino acids. The CDR3 coding sequence is TGTGCCAGCAGAACAGGGGTTACCTACAATGAGCAGTTCTTC. This translates into CASRTGVTYNEQFF.

This clone was found once. This sequence joins TRBV2 and TRBJ2-5; 8 nucleotides agree with TRBD2. CDR3 size: 15 residues. V was pared by 0 bases and J by 4 bases, with 4 bases of the junction left unmatched. CDR1 is SNHLY, CDR2 FYNNEI, per germline. CDR3 nucleotides: TGTGCCAGCAGTGAAGCTAGCGGGATAGGAGAGACCCAGTACTTC. It specifies CASSEASGIGETQYF.

The V and J genes are TRBV19 and TRBJ2-3; TRBD2 aligns across 9 bases. The CDR3 totals 18 residues. V lost 5 bases, J lost 6 bases, and 18 bases stayed unmatched. Germline V CDR1 and CDR2: LNHDA, SQIVND (reference sequence). CDR3 sequence: CASSYRGAWREGQDTQYF. In DNA, the CDR3 is TGTGCCAGTAGTTACCGGGGGGCGTGGCGGGAGGGCCAGGATACGCAGTATTTT.

The J gene is TRBJ2-3, the V gene TRBV7-6, with 8 bases fitting TRBD2. The CDR3 runs 16 residues. V trimming: 5 bases; J trimming: 1 base; junction bases outside the gene matches: 8. Germline V lookup: CDR1 SGHVS, CDR2 FNYEAQ. The CDR3 DNA is TGTGCCAGCAGCCCCCCGAGCGGGGGCGGCACAGATACGCAGTATTTT. This encodes CASSPPSGGGTDTQYF.

The rearrangement joins TRBV5-4 to TRBJ1-1, with 12 bases identical to TRBD1. Trimming at V came to 3 bases and at J to 0 bases, leaving 6 bases not matched to a gene. The germline V gene has CDR1 SGHNT and CDR2 YYREEE (reference sequence). This CDR3 spans 17 amino acids. The CDR3 DNA reads as TGTGCCAGCAGCTCGCGGGACAGGGGGCGACTGAACACTGAAGCTTTCTTT. It encodes CASSSRDRGRLNTEAFF.

In its sample, this clone was seen once. The J gene is TRBJ2-5, the V gene TRBV5-1, with D perhaps TRBD1 (5 bases). The length of the CDR3 is 15 residues. Trimming pared 0 bases from V and 4 bases from J, leaving 13 bases between. Germline loops: CDR1 SGHRS, CDR2 YFSETQ. The CDR3 coding sequence is TGCGCCAGCAGCTTGGAAATGGGGCAACGAGAGACCCAGTACTTC. It translates to CASSLEMGQRETQYF.

The rearrangement links TRBV5-5 to TRBJ1-2, with 7 bases fitting TRBD1. CDR3 size: 14 residues. Germline CDR1 reads SGHKS; CDR2 reads YYEKEE (reference sequence). The V segment lost 5 bases and the J segment 8 bases; nucleotides outside the gene matches: 12. The CDR3 loop reads CASRERTGERGYTF. CDR3 DNA: TGTGCCAGCAGGGAGCGAACAGGGGAAAGGGGCTACACCTTC.

J is TRBJ2-1 and V is TRBV19; D gene unclear. The V end lost 0 bases, the J end lost 1 base, and 13 bases lay between the germline ends. The CDR3 loop spans 17 amino acids. Germline loops: CDR1 LNHDA, CDR2 SQIVND (reference sequence). In nucleotides, the CDR3 is TGTGCCAGTAGTATAGATACGGCGGCTGCATCCTACAATGAGCAGTTCTTC. Amino acid sequence: CASSIDTAAASYNEQFF.

On this clone itself: Within the sample, other DNA sequences also encode this same CDR3. This chain connects TRBV5-4 to TRBJ2-5; 7 nucleotides align to TRBD1. CDR1 and CDR2 (germline): SGHNT, YYREEE (reference sequence). With V trimmed by 2 bases and J by 5 bases, 9 bases remained unmatched. The length of the CDR3 is 15 residues. CDR3 loop: CASSFRTGREETQYF. The DNA for the CDR3 is TGTGCCAGCAGCTTCAGGACAGGAAGGGAGGAGACCCAGTACTTC.

The gene calls are TRBV12-3 or TRBV12-4 and TRBJ1-2, with a tentative D call TRBD1 (5 bases). V lost 7 bases and J 8 bases, leaving 14 bases between the germline ends. This CDR3 is built from 12 residues. For the CDR3, the DNA is TGTGCCAGCACCCCTGGCAGGGCGGGCTACACCTTC. It codes for CASTPGRAGYTF.

The V and J genes are TRBV15 and TRBJ2-3; tentatively, D is TRBD1 (6 bases). CDR3 length: 14 residues. Germline CDR1 LNHNV, CDR2 YYDKDF (reference sequence). With 8 bases removed from V and 2 bases from J, the gap between germline ends came to 14 bases. CDR3 region: CATATGRTTDTQYF. The CDR3 DNA reads TGTGCCACCGCCACAGGGAGAACCACAGATACGCAGTATTTT.

The CDR3 protein is CASSTNGTGGSYEQYF. The CDR3, as DNA: TGTGCCAGCAGCACAAATGGTACGGGGGGTTCCTACGAGCAGTACTTC. The rearrangement links TRBV21-1 to TRBJ2-7; TRBD2 is the table's D call and was not checked against the DNA. TRBV21-1 is classified as a pseudogene. CDR3 length: 16 residues.

V is TRBV11-2 and J is TRBJ2-7, with a tentative D call TRBD2 (5 bases). CDR1 is SGHAT and CDR2 is FQNNGV in the germline V gene. This CDR3 is built from 15 residues. Trimming took off 5 bases at V and 6 bases at J, with 20 bases between the two ends. CDR3 nucleotide sequence: TGTGCCAGCAGCGTAGCACTAGTGGGGTCAGTCGAGCAGTACTTC. Translation gives CASSVALVGSVEQYF.

CDR3 sequence (DNA): TGCGCCAGCAGATCTAGCGGGGCCGAAGAGACCCAGTACTTC. This sequence encodes CASRSSGAEETQYF. The chain recombines TRBV5-1 with TRBJ2-5, with 9 bases matching TRBD2. The CDR3 has 14 amino acids. V lost 5 bases and J lost 3; bases outside the gene matches: 5. The germline V gene encodes CDR1 SGHRS and CDR2 YFSETQ. Full variable domain (remainder filled in from reference TRBV5-1 and TRBJ2-5): KAGVTQTPRYLIKTRGQQVTLSCSPISGHRSVSWYQQTPGQGLQFLFEYFSETQRNKGNFPGRFSGRQFSNSRSEMNVSTLELGDSALYLCASRSSGAEETQYFGPGTRLLVL.

This clone is a singleton in its sample. The V and J genes are TRBV5-5 and TRBJ1-4; D might be TRBD1 (5 bases). Germline CDR1 reads SGHKS; CDR2 reads YYEKEE (reference sequence). The CDR3 runs to 14 residues. V was clipped by 4 bases and J by 7 bases, with 14 bases between them. CDR3 sequence (DNA): TGTGCCAGCAGCACCTCCCAGGGAATTGAAAAACTGTTTTTT. This translates into CASSTSQGIEKLFF.

Only a few counts were recorded for this clone. The chain is built from TRBV6-4 and TRBJ2-6; D not resolved. Looked up from germline, CDR1 is MRHNA and CDR2 is SNTAGT. V was clipped by 4 bases and J by 3 bases, with 13 bases between them. The CDR3 contains 16 residues. For the CDR3, the DNA is TGTGCCAGCAGTGGCCGAGGTCTGAGTGGGGCCAACGTCCTGACTTTC. It is translated as CASSGRGLSGANVLTF.

Remarks on this clone: Other DNA sequences within the sample encode an identical CDR3. This chain uses TRBV10-3 with TRBJ2-1; 15 bases fit TRBD2. The CDR3 consists of 16 residues. CDR1 ENHRY and CDR2 SYGVKD come from the germline V gene. The junction had 2 bases not matched to a gene; V was cut back by 6 bases and J by 2 bases. The CDR3 loop is CAISWTSGRAYNEQFF. The CDR3 DNA is TGTGCCATCAGCTGGACTAGCGGGAGGGCCTACAATGAGCAGTTCTTC.

The rearrangement links TRBV24-1 to TRBJ1-2; no clear D gene. The CDR3 has 13 residues. The germline CDR1 and CDR2 sequences are KGHDR and SFDVKD. Trimming cost V 3 bases and J 5 bases, with 9 bases left between them. CDR3 nucleotides: TGTGCCACCAGTGATCCCAACATTTATGGCTACACCTTC. Translation gives CATSDPNIYGYTF.

This clone was recorded a few times. This chain links TRBV11-2 with TRBJ2-7; 10 bases match TRBD2. Germline V gene sequence: CDR1 SGHAT, CDR2 FQNNGV. Trimming at V came to 1 base and at J to 0 bases, leaving 6 bases not matched to a gene. The CDR3 runs to 17 residues. The CDR3 protein is CASSLVGSGRSSYEQYF. For the CDR3, the DNA is TGTGCCAGCAGCTTAGTGGGTAGCGGGAGGAGCTCCTACGAGCAGTACTTC.